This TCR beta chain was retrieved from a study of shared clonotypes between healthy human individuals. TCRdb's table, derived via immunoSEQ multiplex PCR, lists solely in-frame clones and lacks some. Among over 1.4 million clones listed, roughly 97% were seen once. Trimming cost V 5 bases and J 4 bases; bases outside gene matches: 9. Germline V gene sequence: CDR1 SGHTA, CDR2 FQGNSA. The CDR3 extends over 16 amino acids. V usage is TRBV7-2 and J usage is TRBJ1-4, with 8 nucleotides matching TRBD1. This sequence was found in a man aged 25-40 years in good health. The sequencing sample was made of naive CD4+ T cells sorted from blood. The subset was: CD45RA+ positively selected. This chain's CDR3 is CASSLLPGQVNEKLFF. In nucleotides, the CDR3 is TGTGCCAGCAGCCTACTCCCGGGACAGGTTAATGAAAAACTGTTTTTT.